The 16 T cell receptor beta chains reported below all come from one sample, sequenced in a study of T cells in Graves' hyperthyroidism and ophthalmopathy. Amplification of TCR beta CDR3 regions used RNA as the template. HTBI primers were employed in a first-round RT-PCR of the TCR CDR3. TCRdb recomputed calls from the multiplex PCR reads with MiXCR, one row per CDR3 protein. The sample lists around 600,000 distinct CDR3 sequences; 40% to 55% were seen once. The source material was peripheral blood or thyroid tissue (not recorded which). All receptors come from an adult man with Graves' disease, either hyperthyroidism or ophthalmopathy (not recorded which).

V gene TRBV12-3 or TRBV12-4 combines with J gene TRBJ2-5, with D maybe TRBD2 (7 bases). This CDR3 has 12 amino acids. With 6 bases removed from V and 5 bases from J, the gap between germline ends came to 10 bases. CDR3 residues: CASREGGETQYF. The CDR3 bases are TGTGCCAGCAGAGAGGGGGGGGAGACCCAGTACTTC.

This clonotype was recorded many times. This chain joins TRBV15 and TRBJ1-6, with a tentative D call TRBD1 (6 bases). With 0 bases removed from V and 8 bases from J, the gap between germline ends came to 11 bases. The CDR3 runs to 15 residues. CDR1 and CDR2 (germline): LNHNV, YYDKDF (reference sequence). CDR3 region: CATSRDGQGYSPLHF. In DNA form, the CDR3 reads TGTGCCACCAGCAGAGATGGCCAGGGGTATTCACCCCTCCACTTT.

The chain couples TRBV20-1 to TRBJ2-7, with TRBD2 matching over 11 bases. The CDR3 extends over 14 amino acids. Germline V lookup: CDR1 DFQATT, CDR2 SNEGSKA (reference sequence). The V and J ends lost 3 bases and 2 bases, in that order; junction bases with no gene match: 3. This CDR3 is CSARTSGKTYEQYF. The CDR3 nucleotides are TGCAGTGCTAGGACTAGCGGGAAGACCTACGAGCAGTACTTC.

This clonotype was seen many times. The chain is built from TRBV2 and TRBJ2-5; TRBD1 is a possible D gene (7 bases). The CDR3 length is 15 residues. The ends were cut back, 5 bases at V and 4 bases at J, with 17 bases in the middle. CDR1 and CDR2 (germline): SNHLY, FYNNEI. Here the CDR3 reads CASSRGQGVAETQYF. As DNA, the CDR3 is TGTGCCAGCAGTCGGGGGCAGGGGGTAGCAGAGACCCAGTACTTC.

This clonotype was seen ten or more times. The gene calls are TRBV10-2 and TRBJ2-7; 9 bases match TRBD2. Unmatched junction bases numbered 1, after V lost 4 bases and J lost 0 bases. CDR3 length: 14 amino acids. Germline V gives CDR1 WSHSY, CDR2 SAAADI. CDR3: CASSVSGGSYEQYF. The CDR3, as DNA: TGCGCCAGCAGTGTTAGCGGGGGCTCCTACGAGCAGTACTTC.

Ten or more counts support this clonotype. The chain has TRBV24-1 and TRBJ2-5; D may be TRBD2 (6 bases). This CDR3 contains 13 residues. The germline gives CDR1 KGHDR, CDR2 SFDVKD. V was trimmed by 7 bases and J by 3 bases, leaving 11 bases between them. CDR3 nucleotides: TGTGCCACCAGAGGCGGGACGGAAGAGACCCAGTACTTC. It codes for CATRGGTEETQYF.

V is TRBV19 and J is TRBJ2-2, with TRBD1 identical over 9 bases. This CDR3 spans 16 amino acids. CDR1 is LNHDA and CDR2 is SQIVND in the germline V gene (reference sequence). Trimming at V came to 7 bases and at J to 5 bases, leaving 11 bases not matched to a gene. CDR3 coding DNA: TGTGCCAGTACCCCACAGCGGGGACAGGGTACCGGGGAGCTGTTTTTT. It encodes CASTPQRGQGTGELFF. Supplemented by reference TRBV19 and TRBJ2-2, the full variable domain reads DGGITQSPKYLFRKEGQNVTLSCEQNLNHDAMYWYRQDPGQGLRLIYYSQIVNDFQKGDIAEGYSVSREKKESFPLTVTSAQKNPTAFYLCASTPQRGQGTGELFFGEGSRLTVL.

This CDR3 is CASSESSVYGYTIYF. For the CDR3, the DNA is TGCGCCAGCAGTGAGTCGTCCGTCTATGGCTACACCATATATTTT. This chain links TRBV10-2 with TRBJ1-3, with D unclear. Trimming removed 0 bases at V and 8 bases at J, with 14 bases between. This CDR3 has 15 residues. CDR1 and CDR2 from the germline V gene are WSHSY and SAAADI.

This chain links TRBV9 with TRBJ1-4, with 9 bases matching TRBD1. V shed 5 bases and J 10 bases; nucleotides not matched to a gene: 9. Germline CDR1 and CDR2: SGDLS and YYNGEE. The length of the CDR3 is 14 residues. The CDR3 sequence: CASSFDRGDAKLFF. CDR3 coding DNA: TGTGCCAGCAGTTTCGACAGGGGGGATGCAAAACTGTTTTTT.

The rearrangement links TRBV24-1 to TRBJ1-1; tentative D call: TRBD1 (5 bases). Trimming removed 2 bases from V and 5 bases from J, with 8 bases in between. The length of the CDR3 is 13 residues. Germline V gene sequence: CDR1 KGHDR, CDR2 SFDVKD. Here the CDR3 DNA reads TGTGCCACCAGTGATTGGGGGGAGACTGAAGCTTTCTTT. Its translation is CATSDWGETEAFF.

The rearrangement links TRBV2 to TRBJ2-7, with 9 bases that match TRBD1. The CDR3 runs 15 residues. V shed 7 bases, J shed 3 bases, and the junction held 10 bases outside the gene matches. Germline CDR1 is SNHLY and CDR2 is FYNNEI. DNA of the CDR3: TGTGCCAGCAAAAAAAACCGGGACAGGGACTACGAGCAGTACTTC. Translating it yields CASKKNRDRDYEQYF.

The V call is TRBV5-1, the J call TRBJ1-2; D may be TRBD1 (6 bases). Looked up from germline, CDR1 is SGHRS and CDR2 is YFSETQ. Trimming took 4 bases from V and 2 from J, leaving 15 bases between them. This CDR3 region has 15 residues. CDR3 sequence reads: CASSREGGENYGYTF. The CDR3 DNA sequence: TGCGCCAGCAGCCGCGAAGGGGGAGAGAACTATGGCTACACCTTC.

CDR3 coding DNA: TGTGCCAGCAGCGTTAGACAGGGGGACACCTTC. Its translation: CASSVRQGDTF. The chain joins TRBV7-9 to TRBJ1-2; 9 bases are shared with TRBD1. After removal of 5 bases from V and 12 bases from J, the junction contained 4 bases not matched to a gene. The germline CDR1 and CDR2 sequences are SEHNR and FQNEAQ (reference sequence). This CDR3 comprises 11 residues.

This clonotype was recorded only once. The chain combines TRBV9 with TRBJ1-6; the D is unclear. The CDR3 is 14 residues long. V dropped 5 bases and J dropped 8 bases, with 14 bases sitting between them. CDR1 and CDR2 (germline): SGDLS, YYNGEE. The CDR3 region is CASRASGLDSPLHF. In DNA, the CDR3 is TGTGCCAGCAGGGCGTCAGGTTTGGATTCACCCCTCCACTTT.

The chain carries TRBV20-1 and TRBJ1-4, with no clear D. The CDR3 consists of 13 residues. V lost 6 bases to trimming and J lost 0 bases, with 8 bases between them. Germline V gene data show CDR1 as DFQATT and CDR2 as SNEGSKA (reference sequence). The CDR3 DNA sequence: TGCAGTGCCCGAGATGCAACTAATGAAAAACTGTTTTTT. This gives the protein CSARDATNEKLFF.

A word on this clonotype: One junction end does not reproduce the germline sequence, and a read error may be involved. The chain links TRBV24-1 to TRBJ2-5; possibly TRBD2 for D (5 bases). The CDR3 length is 14 residues. Germline loops: CDR1 KGHDR, CDR2 SFDVKD. CDR3 sequence: CAISDPGIEETQYF. In DNA form, the CDR3 reads TGTGCCATCAGTGACCCGGGGATCGAAGAGACCCAGTACTTC.